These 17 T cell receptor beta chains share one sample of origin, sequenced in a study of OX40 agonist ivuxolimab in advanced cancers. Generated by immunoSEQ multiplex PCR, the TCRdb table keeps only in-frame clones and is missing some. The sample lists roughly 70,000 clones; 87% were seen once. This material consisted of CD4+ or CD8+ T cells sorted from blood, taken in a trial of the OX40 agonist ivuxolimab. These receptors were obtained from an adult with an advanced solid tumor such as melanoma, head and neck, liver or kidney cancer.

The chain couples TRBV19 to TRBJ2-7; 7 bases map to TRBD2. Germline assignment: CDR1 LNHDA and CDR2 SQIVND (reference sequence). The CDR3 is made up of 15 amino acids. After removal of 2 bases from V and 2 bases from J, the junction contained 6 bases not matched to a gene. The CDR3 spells CASSILAGVAYEQYF. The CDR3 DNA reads TGTGCCAGTAGTATATTGGCGGGGGTTGCCTACGAGCAGTACTTC.

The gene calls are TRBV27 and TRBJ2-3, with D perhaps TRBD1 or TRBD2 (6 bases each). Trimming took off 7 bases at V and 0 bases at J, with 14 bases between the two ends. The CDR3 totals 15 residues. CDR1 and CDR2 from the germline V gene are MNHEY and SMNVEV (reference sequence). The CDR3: CASTPRRGSTDTQYF. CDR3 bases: TGTGCCAGCACCCCGAGGAGGGGGAGCACAGATACGCAGTATTTT.

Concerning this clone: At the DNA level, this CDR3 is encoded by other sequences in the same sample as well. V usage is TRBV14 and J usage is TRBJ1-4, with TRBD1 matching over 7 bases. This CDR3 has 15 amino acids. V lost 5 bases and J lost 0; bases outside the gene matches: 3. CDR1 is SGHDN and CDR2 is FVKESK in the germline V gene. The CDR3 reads CASSYGTATNEKLFF. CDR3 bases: TGTGCCAGCAGCTATGGGACAGCAACTAATGAAAAACTGTTTTTT.

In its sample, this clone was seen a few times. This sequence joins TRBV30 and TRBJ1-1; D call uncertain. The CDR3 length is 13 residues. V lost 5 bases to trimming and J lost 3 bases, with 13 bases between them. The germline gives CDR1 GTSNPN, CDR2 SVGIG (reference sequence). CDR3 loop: CAWRDGLDTEAFF. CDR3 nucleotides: TGTGCCTGGCGAGACGGACTCGACACTGAAGCTTTCTTT.

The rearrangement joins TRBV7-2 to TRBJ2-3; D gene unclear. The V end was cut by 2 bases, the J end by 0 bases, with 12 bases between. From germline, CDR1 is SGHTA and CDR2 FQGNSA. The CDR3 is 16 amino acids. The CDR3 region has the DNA TGTGCCAGCAGCTTAAGTCCGGATACCAGCACAGATACGCAGTATTTT. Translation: CASSLSPDTSTDTQYF.

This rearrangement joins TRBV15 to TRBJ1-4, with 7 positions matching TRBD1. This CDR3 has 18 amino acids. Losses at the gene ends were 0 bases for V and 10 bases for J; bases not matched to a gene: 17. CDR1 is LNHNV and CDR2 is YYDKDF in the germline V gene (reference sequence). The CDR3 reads CATSRDTGDRQGWRKLFF. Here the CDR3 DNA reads TGTGCCACCAGCAGAGATACGGGGGACCGACAGGGTTGGAGAAAACTGTTTTTT. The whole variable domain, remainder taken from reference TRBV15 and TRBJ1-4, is DAMVIQNPRYQVTQFGKPVTLSCSQTLNHNVMYWYQQKSSQAPKLLFHYYDKDFNNEADTPDNFQSRRPNTSFCFLDIRSPGLGDTAMYLCATSRDTGDRQGWRKLFFGSGTQLSVL.

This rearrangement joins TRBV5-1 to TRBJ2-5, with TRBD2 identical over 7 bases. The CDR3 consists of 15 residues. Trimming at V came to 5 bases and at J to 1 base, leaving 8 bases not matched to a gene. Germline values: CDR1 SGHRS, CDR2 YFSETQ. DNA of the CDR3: TGCGCCAGCAGGTTAGCGGGCCTGGCCCAAGAGACCCAGTACTTC. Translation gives CASRLAGLAQETQYF. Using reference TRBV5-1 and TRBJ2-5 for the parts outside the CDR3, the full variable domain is KAGVTQTPRYLIKTRGQQVTLSCSPISGHRSVSWYQQTPGQGLQFLFEYFSETQRNKGNFPGRFSGRQFSNSRSEMNVSTLELGDSALYLCASRLAGLAQETQYFGPGTRLLVL.

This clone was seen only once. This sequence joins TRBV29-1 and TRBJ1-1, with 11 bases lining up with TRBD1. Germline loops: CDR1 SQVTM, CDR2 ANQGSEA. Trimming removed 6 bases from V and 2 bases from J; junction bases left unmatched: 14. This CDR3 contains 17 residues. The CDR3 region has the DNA TGCAGCGTACCCGGGACAGGGGGTTTTGGGGGAAACACTGAAGCTTTCTTT. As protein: CSVPGTGGFGGNTEAFF.

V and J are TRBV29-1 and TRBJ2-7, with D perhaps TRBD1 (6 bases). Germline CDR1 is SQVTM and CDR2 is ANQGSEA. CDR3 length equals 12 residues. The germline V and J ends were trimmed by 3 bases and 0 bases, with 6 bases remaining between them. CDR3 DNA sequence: TGCAGCGTTGAGGACAGCTCCTACGAGCAGTACTTC. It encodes CSVEDSSYEQYF.

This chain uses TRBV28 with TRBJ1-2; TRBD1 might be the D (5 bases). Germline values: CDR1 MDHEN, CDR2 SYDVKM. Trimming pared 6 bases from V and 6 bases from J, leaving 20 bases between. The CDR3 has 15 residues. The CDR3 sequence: CASRTGGTAWDGYTF. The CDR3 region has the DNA TGTGCCAGCAGAACAGGTGGAACGGCTTGGGATGGCTACACCTTC.

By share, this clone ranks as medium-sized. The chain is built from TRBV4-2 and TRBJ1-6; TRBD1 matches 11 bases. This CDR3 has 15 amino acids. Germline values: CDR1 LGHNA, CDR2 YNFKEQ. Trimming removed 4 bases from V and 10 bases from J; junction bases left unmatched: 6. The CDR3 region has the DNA TGTGCCAGCAGCCCGCAGGGACAGGGGGGCTCACCCCTCCACTTT. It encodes CASSPQGQGGSPLHF.

The CDR3 region is CASSSGTTTSGNTIYF. In DNA, the CDR3 is TGTGCCAGCAGTTCCGGGACAACCACCTCTGGAAACACCATATATTTT. This sequence joins TRBV7-6 and TRBJ1-3; D might be TRBD1 (6 bases). The germline CDR1 and CDR2 sequences are SGHVS and FNYEAQ. The CDR3 runs 16 residues. The germline V and J ends were trimmed by 6 bases and 0 bases, with 15 bases remaining between them.

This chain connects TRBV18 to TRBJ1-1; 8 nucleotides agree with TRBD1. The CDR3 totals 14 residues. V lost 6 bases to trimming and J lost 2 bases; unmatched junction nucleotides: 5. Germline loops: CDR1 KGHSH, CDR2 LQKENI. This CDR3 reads CASSSGGSNTEAFF. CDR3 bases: TGTGCCAGCTCCTCAGGGGGCAGTAACACTGAAGCTTTCTTT.

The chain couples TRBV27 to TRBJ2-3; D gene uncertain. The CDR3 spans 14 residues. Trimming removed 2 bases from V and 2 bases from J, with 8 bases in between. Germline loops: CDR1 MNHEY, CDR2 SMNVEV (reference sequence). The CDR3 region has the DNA TGTGCCAGCAGTTTAGGGCAAATCACAGATACGCAGTATTTT. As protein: CASSLGQITDTQYF.

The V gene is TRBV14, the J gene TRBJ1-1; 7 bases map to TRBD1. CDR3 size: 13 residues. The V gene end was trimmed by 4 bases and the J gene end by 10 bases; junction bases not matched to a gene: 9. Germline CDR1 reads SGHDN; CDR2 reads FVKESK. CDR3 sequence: CASSPQQGGRAFF. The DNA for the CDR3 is TGTGCCAGCAGCCCCCAGCAGGGGGGTCGAGCTTTCTTT.

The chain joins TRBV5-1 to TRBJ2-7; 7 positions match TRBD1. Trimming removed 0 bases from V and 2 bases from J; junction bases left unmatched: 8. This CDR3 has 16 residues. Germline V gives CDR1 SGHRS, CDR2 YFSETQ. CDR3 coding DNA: TGCGCCAGCAGCTTGGGTATAGACAGGGACCCCTACGAGCAGTACTTC. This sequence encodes CASSLGIDRDPYEQYF.

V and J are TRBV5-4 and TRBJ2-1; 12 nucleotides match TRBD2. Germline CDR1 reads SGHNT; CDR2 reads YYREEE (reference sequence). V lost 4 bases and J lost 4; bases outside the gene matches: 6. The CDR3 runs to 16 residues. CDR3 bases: TGTGCCAGCAGCCCAAGGACTAGCGGGACATACAATGAGCAGTTCTTC. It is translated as CASSPRTSGTYNEQFF.